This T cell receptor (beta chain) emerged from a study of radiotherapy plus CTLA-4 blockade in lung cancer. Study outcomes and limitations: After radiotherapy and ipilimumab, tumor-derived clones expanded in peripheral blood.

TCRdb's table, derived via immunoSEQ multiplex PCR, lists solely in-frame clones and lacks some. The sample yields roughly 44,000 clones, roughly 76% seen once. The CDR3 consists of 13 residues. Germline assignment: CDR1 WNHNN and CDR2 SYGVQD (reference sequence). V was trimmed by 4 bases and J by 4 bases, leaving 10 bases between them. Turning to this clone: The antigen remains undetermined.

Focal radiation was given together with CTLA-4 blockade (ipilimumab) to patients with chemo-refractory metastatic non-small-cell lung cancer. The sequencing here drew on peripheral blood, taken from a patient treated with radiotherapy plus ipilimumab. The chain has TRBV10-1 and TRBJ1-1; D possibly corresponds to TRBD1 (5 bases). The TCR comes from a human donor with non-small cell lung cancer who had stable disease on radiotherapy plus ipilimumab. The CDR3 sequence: CASSAEGPTEAFF. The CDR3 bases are TGCGCCAGCAGTGCTGAGGGGCCCACTGAAGCTTTCTTT.